This entry describes one T cell receptor beta chain. The target antigen is unknown. This sample is part of a study of OX40 agonist ivuxolimab in advanced cancers. Overall study findings and caveats: There were also nonresponders showing low normalized T-cell clonal expansion.

The data were produced by immunoSEQ multiplex PCR, yet TCRdb's version contains in-frame clones alone and is incomplete. The sample consists of about 59,000 clones, 80% to 95% of them appearing once. Trimming shortened V by 3 bases and J by 3 bases, and 5 bases separated the two germline ends. The CDR3 is made up of 11 amino acids. CDR1 and CDR2 (germline): DFQATT, SNEGSKA (reference sequence). The sequence was collected from an adult with an advanced solid tumor such as melanoma, head and neck, liver or kidney cancer. The chain carries TRBV20-1 and TRBJ1-1; D remains unclear. This sample comprised CD4+ or CD8+ T cells sorted from blood, obtained in a trial of the OX40 agonist ivuxolimab. For the CDR3, the DNA is TGCAGTGCTAGGGTTGACACTGAAGCTTTCTTT. Its protein product is CSARVDTEAFF.